Included here is one TCR beta chain sequence, with context. The antigen is undetermined. The data are from a study of human T cells and chemical hapten exposure. Study observations and caveats: Alopecia was present in the donors, so their immune response may differ from healthy people's.

From germline, CDR1 is SGHTA and CDR2 FQGNSA. This CDR3 region has 16 residues. Trimming took 7 bases from V and 1 from J, leaving 19 bases between them. As to time point: patch test 2, 6 weeks after DPC sensitization. Treatment in this sample: therapeutic diphenylcyclopropenone sensitization with weekly scalp DPC. The authors' total RNA extraction used unfractionated whole blood. TCRdb used MiXCR to reprocess the RACE reads, holding one entry per CDR3 protein. The repertoire holds 75,000 to 90,000 distinct CDR3 sequences, around 9.3% seen once, with around 5% in the top ten. J is TRBJ1-1 and V is TRBV7-2; no firm D call. This TCR derives from a woman aged 45-65 years with alopecia areata. Some clones in this sample may be carry-over from other donors' samples. The input for sequencing was whole blood, taken in connection with sensitization to the hapten diphenylcyclopropenone (DPC). The CDR3 protein is CASTTMAPSSNTEAFF. The CDR3 DNA is TGTGCCAGCACCACGATGGCCCCGTCGTCGAACACTGAAGCTTTCTTT.